This T cell receptor beta chain comes out of a study of blood T cell repertoires in COVID-19. Study summary: Sources were T cells, B-cell-depleted T cells, or PBMCs; the material itself was cDNA or gDNA.

Clones were read by immunoSEQ multiplex PCR, and TCRdb kept only the in-frame ones, dropping some. The table lists under 250,000 clones, roughly nine tenths of them singletons. V was cut by 5 bases and J by 4 bases, with 15 bases left in between. The CDR3 contains 15 residues. In germline, CDR1 is SGHRS, CDR2 YFSETQ. The V gene is TRBV5-1, the J gene TRBJ2-2; a possible D gene is TRBD1 (5 bases). The sample consisted of peripheral blood. This TCR was recovered from a man in his 60s with COVID-19, enrolled during active disease. CDR3 amino acids: CASRVANRTTGELFF. The CDR3 nucleotides read TGCGCCAGCAGAGTCGCGAACAGGACCACCGGGGAGCTGTTTTTT.